The subject of this entry is one T cell receptor (beta chain). This sample stems from a study of blood T cell repertoires in COVID-19. Overall study context: Sample material is recorded as cDNA or gDNA derived from T cells, B-cell-depleted T cells, or PBMCs.

Profiling relied on immunoSEQ multiplex PCR, and the TCRdb table lists in-frame clones only, not all of them. The top ten clones hold around 20% of a sample with 150,000 to 200,000 clones, roughly 78% of them seen once. Trimming pared 10 bases from V and 0 bases from J, leaving 12 bases between. The CDR3 runs to 13 residues. The germline V gene has CDR1 LNHDA and CDR2 SQIVND (reference sequence). V usage is TRBV19 and J usage is TRBJ1-1; the D gene is possibly TRBD1 (5 bases). The TCR was taken from an older woman in a cohort exposed to, infected with or recovered from COVID-19 (not recorded which). The sample comprised PBMCs or T cells enriched from blood (not recorded which). In nucleotides, the CDR3 is TGTGCCACCACAGGTCGCATGAACACTGAAGCTTTCTTT. This gives the protein CATTGRMNTEAFF.